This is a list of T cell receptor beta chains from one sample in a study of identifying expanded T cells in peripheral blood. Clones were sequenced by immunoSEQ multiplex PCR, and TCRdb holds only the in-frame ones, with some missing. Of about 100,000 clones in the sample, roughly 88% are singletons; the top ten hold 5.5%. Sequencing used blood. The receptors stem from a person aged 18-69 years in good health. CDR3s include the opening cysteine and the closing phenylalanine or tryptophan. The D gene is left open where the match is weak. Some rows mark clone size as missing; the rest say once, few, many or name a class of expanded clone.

CDR3aa: CASSLIGLDTQYF
CDR3nt: TGTGCCAGCAGCTTAATAGGCCTAGATACGCAGTATTTT
abundance: NA
j_gene: TRBJ2-3
d_gene: NA
len: 13
v_gene: TRBV7-8

CDR3aa: CASNRAGSSYNEQFF
CDR3nt: TGTGCCAGCAATAGGGCGGGTAGCTCCTACAATGAGCAGTTCTTC
abundance: NA
j_gene: TRBJ2-1
d_gene: NA
len: 15
v_gene: TRBV27

CDR3aa: CASSQERGGLAGGTDTQYF
CDR3nt: TGCGCCAGCAGCCAAGAAAGGGGGGGTCTAGCGGGTGGCACAGATACGCAGTATTTT
abundance: NA
j_gene: TRBJ2-3
d_gene: TRBD2
len: 19
v_gene: TRBV4-3

CDR3aa: CSGAKTGVRTGELFF
CDR3nt: TGCAGCGGCGCCAAAACAGGGGTGCGCACCGGGGAGCTGTTTTTT
abundance: NA
j_gene: TRBJ2-2
d_gene: TRBD1
len: 15
v_gene: TRBV29-1

CDR3aa: CASSYTLGSYNEQFF
CDR3nt: TGTGCCAGCAGTTACACCCTGGGAAGCTACAATGAGCAGTTCTTC
abundance: NA
j_gene: TRBJ2-1
d_gene: NA
len: 15
v_gene: TRBV6-6

CDR3aa: CASSERVFGDVLTF
CDR3nt: TGTGCCAGCAGCGAGAGAGTCTTTGGCGACGTCCTGACTTTC
abundance: NA
j_gene: TRBJ2-6
d_gene: NA
len: 14
v_gene: TRBV11-2

CDR3aa: CASSSTVFNTEAFF
CDR3nt: TGTGCCAGCAGCTCGACAGTCTTTAACACTGAAGCTTTCTTT
abundance: NA
j_gene: TRBJ1-1
d_gene: NA
len: 14
v_gene: TRBV7-2

CDR3aa: CASTEGSEAFF
CDR3nt: TGTGCCAGCACCGAAGGATCTGAAGCTTTCTTT
abundance: NA
j_gene: TRBJ1-1
d_gene: NA
len: 11
v_gene: TRBV5-5

CDR3aa: CASPTGGETEAFF
CDR3nt: TGTGCCAGCCCGACAGGGGGCGAGACTGAAGCTTTCTTT
abundance: NA
j_gene: TRBJ1-1
d_gene: TRBD1
len: 13
v_gene: TRBV2

CDR3aa: CASSYRGDSYYEQYF
CDR3nt: TGTGCCAGCAGTTACCGGGGGGATTCCTACTACGAGCAGTACTTC
abundance: NA
j_gene: TRBJ2-7
d_gene: TRBD2
len: 15
v_gene: TRBV6-6

CDR3aa: CASALVGGAGGEQFF
CDR3nt: TGTGCTAGTGCCTTGGTAGGAGGAGCGGGAGGTGAGCAGTTCTTC
abundance: NA
j_gene: TRBJ2-1
d_gene: TRBD2
len: 15
v_gene: TRBV12-5

CDR3aa: CASSLTSSYNEQFF
CDR3nt: TGTGCCAGCAGCTTAACAAGCTCCTACAATGAGCAGTTCTTC
abundance: NA
j_gene: TRBJ2-1
d_gene: NA
len: 14
v_gene: TRBV7-9

CDR3aa: CASSLDEGASGYEQFF
CDR3nt: TGTGCCAGCAGCTTAGACGAGGGGGCGAGTGGCTATGAGCAGTTCTTC
abundance: NA
j_gene: TRBJ2-1
d_gene: TRBD1
len: 16
v_gene: TRBV7-2

CDR3aa: CASSEDRDTIYF
CDR3nt: TGTGCCAGCAGTGAAGACAGGGACACCATATATTTT
abundance: few
j_gene: TRBJ1-3
d_gene: NA
len: 12
v_gene: TRBV6-1

CDR3aa: CASSPPGSNEQFF
CDR3nt: TGTGCCAGCAGCCCACCCGGCTCCAATGAGCAGTTCTTC
abundance: once
j_gene: TRBJ2-1
d_gene: NA
len: 13
v_gene: TRBV7-2

CDR3aa: CASSWDRQSYEQYF
CDR3nt: TGTGCCAGCAGCTGGGACAGGCAATCCTACGAGCAGTACTTC
abundance: NA
j_gene: TRBJ2-7
d_gene: TRBD1
len: 14
v_gene: TRBV11-2

CDR3aa: CASSKSVGAGANVLTF
CDR3nt: TGTGCCAGCAGTAAATCCGTAGGGGCTGGGGCCAACGTCCTGACTTTC
abundance: NA
j_gene: TRBJ2-6
d_gene: NA
len: 16
v_gene: TRBV2

CDR3aa: CASSAWDRLNEKLFF
CDR3nt: TGCGCCAGCAGCGCCTGGGACAGGTTGAATGAAAAACTGTTTTTT
abundance: NA
j_gene: TRBJ1-4
d_gene: TRBD1
len: 15
v_gene: TRBV5-1

CDR3aa: CASSMTGESYNEQFF
CDR3nt: TGTGCCAGCAGCATGACAGGGGAGTCCTACAATGAGCAGTTCTTC
abundance: NA
j_gene: TRBJ2-1
d_gene: TRBD1
len: 15
v_gene: TRBV27

CDR3aa: CASSPEFRGAGGYTF
CDR3nt: TGTGCCAGCAGTCCGGAGTTCAGGGGGGCAGGGGGCTACACCTTC
abundance: NA
j_gene: TRBJ1-2
d_gene: TRBD1
len: 15
v_gene: TRBV6-6

CDR3aa: CASSPLMGRRDTIYF
CDR3nt: TGTGCCAGCAGCCCACTAATGGGTCGGAGGGACACCATATATTTT
abundance: few
j_gene: TRBJ1-3
d_gene: NA
len: 15
v_gene: TRBV11-2

CDR3aa: CASSLELGGTDTQYF
CDR3nt: TGTGCCAGCAGCTTAGAACTGGGGGGCACAGATACGCAGTATTTT
abundance: NA
j_gene: TRBJ2-3
d_gene: NA
len: 15
v_gene: TRBV7-9

CDR3aa: CASGDDRGPGVDEQFF
CDR3nt: TGTGCTAGTGGCGACGACAGGGGGCCGGGCGTAGATGAGCAGTTCTTC
abundance: NA
j_gene: TRBJ2-1
d_gene: TRBD1
len: 16
v_gene: TRBV12-5

CDR3aa: CASSLRTGFESPLHF
CDR3nt: TGTGCCAGCAGCTTGAGGACAGGGTTTGAATCACCCCTCCACTTT
abundance: NA
j_gene: TRBJ1-6
d_gene: TRBD1
len: 15
v_gene: TRBV7-2

CDR3aa: CASGPQPPGEQYF
CDR3nt: TGTGCTAGTGGACCCCAGCCTCCGGGCGAGCAGTACTTC
abundance: NA
j_gene: TRBJ2-7
d_gene: NA
len: 13
v_gene: TRBV12-5

CDR3aa: CASGWNNEQFF
CDR3nt: TGTGCTAGTGGTTGGAACAATGAGCAGTTCTTC
abundance: NA
j_gene: TRBJ2-1
d_gene: NA
len: 11
v_gene: TRBV12-5

CDR3aa: CASSLNTGVYSNQPQHF
CDR3nt: TGTGCCAGCAGCCTTAACACAGGGGTTTACAGCAATCAGCCCCAGCATTTT
abundance: NA
j_gene: TRBJ1-5
d_gene: TRBD1
len: 17
v_gene: TRBV5-8

CDR3aa: CASRRTGFIGTGELFF
CDR3nt: TGTGCCAGCAGACGCACAGGATTTATAGGCACCGGGGAGCTGTTTTTT
abundance: few
j_gene: TRBJ2-2
d_gene: NA
len: 16
v_gene: TRBV28

CDR3aa: CASSLGARPNTGELFF
CDR3nt: TGTGCCAGCAGCCTAGGGGCGCGTCCGAACACCGGGGAGCTGTTTTTT
abundance: NA
j_gene: TRBJ2-2
d_gene: NA
len: 16
v_gene: TRBV7-2

CDR3aa: CATTLDRGRSYTQYF
CDR3nt: TGTGCCACCACACTGGACAGGGGAAGGTCCTACACGCAGTATTTT
abundance: NA
j_gene: TRBJ2-3
d_gene: TRBD1
len: 15
v_gene: TRBV6-1

CDR3aa: CASSVEGGGRSIGYTF
CDR3nt: TGTGCCAGCAGCGTAGAGGGGGGCGGCAGAAGCATTGGCTACACCTTC
abundance: NA
j_gene: TRBJ1-2
d_gene: NA
len: 16
v_gene: TRBV9

CDR3aa: CASSLSANYGYTF
CDR3nt: TGCGCCAGCAGCTTATCAGCAAACTATGGCTACACCTTC
abundance: NA
j_gene: TRBJ1-2
d_gene: NA
len: 13
v_gene: TRBV5-1

CDR3aa: CASSLGRGDEQFF
CDR3nt: TGTGCCAGCAGTTTGGGGAGGGGCGATGAGCAGTTCTTC
abundance: NA
j_gene: TRBJ2-1
d_gene: TRBD2
len: 13
v_gene: TRBV27

CDR3aa: CASSPGTGDSPLHF
CDR3nt: TGTGCCAGCTCACCAGGGACAGGGGATTCACCCCTCCACTTT
abundance: NA
j_gene: TRBJ1-6
d_gene: TRBD1
len: 14
v_gene: TRBV18

CDR3aa: CASISGSNQPQHF
CDR3nt: TGTGCCAGCATATCAGGCAGCAATCAGCCCCAGCATTTT
abundance: NA
j_gene: TRBJ1-5
d_gene: NA
len: 13
v_gene: TRBV6-1

CDR3aa: CASTLGTVSDYTF
CDR3nt: TGTGCCAGCACACTCGGGACAGTCTCTGACTACACCTTC
abundance: once
j_gene: TRBJ1-2
d_gene: TRBD1
len: 13
v_gene: TRBV5-5

CDR3aa: CASSITGTGGETQYF
CDR3nt: TGTGCCAGTAGTATAACCGGGACAGGGGGGGAGACCCAGTACTTC
abundance: NA
j_gene: TRBJ2-5
d_gene: TRBD1
len: 15
v_gene: TRBV19

CDR3aa: CASSLSEWGGTGASDTQYF
CDR3nt: TGTGCCAGCAGTTTATCGGAATGGGGGGGGACAGGGGCCTCAGATACGCAGTATTTT
abundance: NA
j_gene: TRBJ2-3
d_gene: TRBD1
len: 19
v_gene: TRBV27

CDR3aa: CASSPDSGGAREQYF
CDR3nt: TGTGCCAGCAGCCCCGATAGCGGGGGGGCGCGGGAGCAGTACTTC
abundance: NA
j_gene: TRBJ2-7
d_gene: TRBD2
len: 15
v_gene: TRBV2

CDR3aa: CASSPPGGEKLFF
CDR3nt: TGTGCCAGCTCACCCCCCGGCGGAGAAAAACTGTTTTTT
abundance: NA
j_gene: TRBJ1-4
d_gene: NA
len: 13
v_gene: TRBV18

CDR3aa: CASSNAQRAKGTDTQYF
CDR3nt: TGTGCCAGTAGTAATGCACAACGGGCAAAGGGGACAGATACGCAGTATTTT
abundance: NA
j_gene: TRBJ2-3
d_gene: NA
len: 17
v_gene: TRBV19

CDR3aa: CASSQFHRGQETQYF
CDR3nt: TGCGCCAGCAGCCAATTCCATAGGGGCCAAGAGACCCAGTACTTC
abundance: NA
j_gene: TRBJ2-5
d_gene: NA
len: 15
v_gene: TRBV4-1

CDR3aa: CASSSNQGTSYTF
CDR3nt: TGCGCCAGCAGCTCCAATCAGGGGACCTCCTACACCTTC
abundance: NA
j_gene: TRBJ1-2
d_gene: NA
len: 13
v_gene: TRBV5-1

CDR3aa: CASGRVSMGEQYF
CDR3nt: TGTGCCAGCGGACGCGTCTCTATGGGAGAGCAGTACTTC
abundance: NA
j_gene: TRBJ2-7
d_gene: NA
len: 13
v_gene: TRBV7-2

CDR3aa: CASSPGGVRNTEAFF
CDR3nt: TGTGCCAGCAGCCCGGGGGGGGTTAGAAACACTGAAGCTTTCTTT
abundance: NA
j_gene: TRBJ1-1
d_gene: NA
len: 15
v_gene: TRBV7-9

CDR3aa: CAWSEQGVQPQHF
CDR3nt: TGTGCCTGGAGTGAACAGGGGGTTCAGCCCCAGCATTTT
abundance: once
j_gene: TRBJ1-5
d_gene: TRBD1
len: 13
v_gene: TRBV30

CDR3aa: CASSQIGTGDPFSYNEQFF
CDR3nt: TGTGCCAGCAGCCAAATTGGGACAGGGGACCCTTTTTCCTACAATGAGCAGTTCTTC
abundance: NA
j_gene: TRBJ2-1
d_gene: TRBD1
len: 19
v_gene: TRBV14

CDR3aa: CASSSGTRADEQFF
CDR3nt: TGCGCCAGCAGCTCCGGGACTAGGGCGGATGAGCAGTTCTTC
abundance: NA
j_gene: TRBJ2-1
d_gene: TRBD2
len: 14
v_gene: TRBV5-1

CDR3aa: CASSSQASAWGYTF
CDR3nt: TGCGCCAGCAGCTCGCAGGCCAGCGCGTGGGGCTACACCTTC
abundance: NA
j_gene: TRBJ1-2
d_gene: NA
len: 14
v_gene: TRBV5-1

CDR3aa: CASSEAGRRQPQHF
CDR3nt: TGTGCCAGCAGTGAAGCAGGCCGGAGACAGCCCCAGCATTTT
abundance: NA
j_gene: TRBJ1-5
d_gene: NA
len: 14
v_gene: TRBV2

CDR3aa: CASSPLGGPGANVLTF
CDR3nt: TGTGCCAGCAGCCCCCTTGGGGGGCCTGGGGCCAACGTCCTGACTTTC
abundance: NA
j_gene: TRBJ2-6
d_gene: NA
len: 16
v_gene: TRBV11-3

CDR3aa: CASSEAFGQSSYNSPLHF
CDR3nt: TGTGCCAGCAGCGAAGCGTTCGGACAGAGCTCCTATAATTCACCCCTCCACTTT
abundance: NA
j_gene: TRBJ1-6
d_gene: NA
len: 18
v_gene: TRBV6-1

CDR3aa: CSVLSGTEAFF
CDR3nt: TGCAGCGTTCTCTCGGGGACTGAAGCTTTCTTT
abundance: NA
j_gene: TRBJ1-1
d_gene: NA
len: 11
v_gene: TRBV29-1

CDR3aa: CASSLKTGGKNTEAFF
CDR3nt: TGTGCCAGCAGCTTGAAAACAGGGGGGAAAAACACTGAAGCTTTCTTT
abundance: once
j_gene: TRBJ1-1
d_gene: TRBD1
len: 16
v_gene: TRBV5-4

CDR3aa: CASRGDKNNEQFF
CDR3nt: TGTGCCAGCAGGGGGGACAAAAACAATGAGCAGTTCTTC
abundance: NA
j_gene: TRBJ2-1
d_gene: NA
len: 13
v_gene: TRBV9